This T cell receptor beta chain was retrieved from a study of T cell repertoires in cytomegalovirus infection. Study overall: Matching HLA type and CMV infection were both indicated by public TCR beta signatures.

Study outcomes and limitations: Within the response measured ex vivo, HLA-C-restricted CMV-specific TCR beta clonotypes were dominant. Public TCR beta family frequency separated CMV-and-HLA carriers, including in an independent cohort.

A single record per CDR3 protein comes from TCRdb applying MiXCR to the reads. The profile shows around 260,000 distinct CDR3 sequences, 20% to 30% of them singletons. Only a few counts were recorded for this clonotype. Its target is not known. Sample: PBMCs. This sequence was found in a human donor in good health (CMV status not recorded). Some clones in this sample may be carry-over from other donors' samples.

The CDR3 nucleotides read TGTGCCAGCGCTGAGGGGGGTCAGTCCTATAATTCACCCCTCCACTTT. Translation gives CASAEGGQSYNSPLHF. This rearrangement joins TRBV7-2 to TRBJ1-6; tentatively, D is TRBD1 (6 bases). Germline-derived CDR1 and CDR2 are SGHTA and FQGNSA. The V gene lost 8 bases and the J gene lost 1 base, with 15 bases spanning the gap. The CDR3 is 16 amino acids. The variable domain in full, completed from reference TRBV7-2 and TRBJ1-6, reads GAGVSQSPSNKVTEKGKDVELRCDPISGHTALYWYRQSLGQGLEFLIYFQGNSAPDKSGLPSDRFSAERTGGSVSTLTIQRTQQEDSAVYLCASAEGGQSYNSPLHFGNGTRLTVT.